This TCR beta chain was identified during a study of blood T cell repertoires in COVID-19 (dated by TCRdb to the early 2020s). With respect to the entire study: Samples from collaborators originated in the United States, Italy and Spain and spanned both the acute and convalescent phases of COVID-19. Where HLA class I and class II types were available, the types were taken from metadata supplied by the sample provider, not from assay-based typing. Subjects who had been exposed to COVID-19, were actively infected with it, or had recovered from it provided the deeply sampled blood TCRbeta repertoires that made up the dataset. Sample metadata almost always included a de-identified subject ID, COVID-19 status, age in years and sex. The prospective study material was composed of cDNA or gDNA derived from T cells, B-cell-depleted T cells, or PBMCs. The repertoires were made available in a free public database intended to serve as a resource for research on the immune response to SARS-CoV-2. Samples came from the ongoing ImmuneRACE study (first 160 participants) plus 1,254 subjects from 6 global collaborators. Results the study describes overall, beyond this receptor: The amount of clinical and demographic metadata varied by source and participant and was provided uncurated.

Collaborating institutions collected whole blood in K2EDTA tubes following their own protocols. For TCRbeta analysis, collaborator samples were shipped as frozen whole blood, as isolated PBMCs, or as DNA extracted from either sample type. The immunoSEQ Assay, a bias-controlled multiplex PCR, was used to amplify TCRbeta CDR3 regions from genomic DNA. As for how the authors treated the data: Nucleated cell counts per sample were estimated from amplification of reference gene primers within the assay. To quantify the absolute abundance of each unique TCRbeta CDR3 rearrangement, sequence reads were collapsed and filtered. For each sample, productive Simpson clonality was calculated as the square root of Simpson's diversity index over productive rearrangements. TCRdb provides this immuneACCESS table in a form limited to in-frame rearrangements. Some clones are lacking; in checked studies, under half of them reflect an unresolved V gene, and why the rest are absent is not known. V and J calls and clone size are copied from that table; D and trimming were computed from the DNA. The sample includes tens of thousands of clones, with over 75% observed a single time. Less than 15% of the sample rests with the top ten.

Germline trimming amounts to 3 bases on V and 0 bases on J, with 2 as the count of junction bases outside the gene matches. The germline V gene provides CDR1 SGHTA and CDR2 FQGTGA. Spanning cysteine to phenylalanine, the CDR3 consists of 15 amino acids. Of the read, only the CDR3 DNA is kept; its 45 bases are in frame from base 1. On this clone: Its specific antigen is unknown. No per-base quality is available; no much larger clone lies one base away.

In this chain, TRBV7-3 is recombined with TRBJ2-3; 8 nucleotides in the junction match TRBD2. The TCR was taken from a man older than 75 with acute or convalescent COVID-19. The material sequenced was peripheral blood. The DNA is TGTGCCAGCAGCTTCGCGGGGGGTAGCACAGATACGCAGTATTTT. Translated, this gives CASSFAGGSTDTQYF.